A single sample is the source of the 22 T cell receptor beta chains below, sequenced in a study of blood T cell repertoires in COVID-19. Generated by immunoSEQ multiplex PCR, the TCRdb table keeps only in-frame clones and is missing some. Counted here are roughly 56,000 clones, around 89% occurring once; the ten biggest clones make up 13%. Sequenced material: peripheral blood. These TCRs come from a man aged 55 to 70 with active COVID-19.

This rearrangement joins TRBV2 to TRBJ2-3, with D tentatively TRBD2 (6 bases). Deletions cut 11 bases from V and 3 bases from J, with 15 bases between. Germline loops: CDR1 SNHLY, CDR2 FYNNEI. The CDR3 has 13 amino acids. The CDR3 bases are TGTGCCGAAAGGGGTCTAGCGACAGATACGCAGTATTTT. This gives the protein CAERGLATDTQYF.

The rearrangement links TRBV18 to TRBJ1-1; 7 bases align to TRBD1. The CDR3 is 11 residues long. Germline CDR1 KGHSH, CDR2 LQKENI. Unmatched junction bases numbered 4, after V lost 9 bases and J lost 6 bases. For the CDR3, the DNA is TGTGCCAGTCTTCAGGGGGCTGAAGCTTTCTTT. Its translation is CASLQGAEAFF. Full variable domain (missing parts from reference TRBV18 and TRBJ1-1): NAGVMQNPRHLVRRRGQEARLRCSPMKGHSHVYWYRQLPEEGLKFMVYLQKENIIDESGMPKERFSAEFPKEGPSILRIQQVVRGDSAAYFCASLQGAEAFFGQGTRLTVV.

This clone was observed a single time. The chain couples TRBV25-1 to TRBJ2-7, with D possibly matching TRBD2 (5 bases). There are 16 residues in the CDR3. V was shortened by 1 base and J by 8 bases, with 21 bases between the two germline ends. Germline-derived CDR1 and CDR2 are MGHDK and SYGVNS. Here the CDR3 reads CASSEFPGSAPTQQYF. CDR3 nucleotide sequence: TGTGCCAGCAGTGAATTTCCTGGGAGCGCGCCCACCCAGCAGTACTTC.

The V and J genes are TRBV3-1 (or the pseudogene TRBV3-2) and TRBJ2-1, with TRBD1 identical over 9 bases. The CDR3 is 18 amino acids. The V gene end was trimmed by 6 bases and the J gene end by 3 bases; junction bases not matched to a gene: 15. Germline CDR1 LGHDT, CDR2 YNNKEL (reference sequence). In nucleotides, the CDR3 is TGTGCCAGCAGTCCCTATCCAAAACAGGGGGCGATCTACAATGAGCAGTTCTTC. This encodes CASSPYPKQGAIYNEQFF.

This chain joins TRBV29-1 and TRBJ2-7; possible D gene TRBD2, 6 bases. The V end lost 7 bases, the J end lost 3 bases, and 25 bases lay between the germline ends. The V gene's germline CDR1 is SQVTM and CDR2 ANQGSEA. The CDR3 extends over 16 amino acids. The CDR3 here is CSAVTAIRSGVYEQYF. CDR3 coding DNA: TGCAGCGCTGTCACCGCTATCCGATCGGGAGTCTACGAGCAGTACTTC.

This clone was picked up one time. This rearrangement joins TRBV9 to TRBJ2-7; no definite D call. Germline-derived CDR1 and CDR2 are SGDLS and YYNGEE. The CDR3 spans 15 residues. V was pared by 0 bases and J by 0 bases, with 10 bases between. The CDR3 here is CASSVGAGVSYEQYF. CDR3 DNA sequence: TGTGCCAGCAGCGTAGGTGCAGGCGTCTCCTACGAGCAGTACTTC.

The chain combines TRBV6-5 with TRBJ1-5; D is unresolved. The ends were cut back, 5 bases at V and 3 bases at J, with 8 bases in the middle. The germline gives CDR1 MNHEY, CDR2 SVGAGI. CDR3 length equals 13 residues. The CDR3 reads CASSQSYNQPQHF. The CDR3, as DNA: TGTGCCAGCAGTCAAAGCTACAATCAGCCCCAGCATTTT.

This chain's CDR3 is CARSLTPHPFGNEQFF. The CDR3 coding sequence is TGTGCCAGAAGCTTGACCCCCCATCCTTTCGGCAATGAGCAGTTCTTC. This rearrangement joins TRBV5-3 to TRBJ2-1; D ambiguous. TRBV5-3 counts as an open reading frame of uncertain function. Trimming removed 1 base at V and 6 bases at J, with 17 bases between. The CDR3 has 16 residues.

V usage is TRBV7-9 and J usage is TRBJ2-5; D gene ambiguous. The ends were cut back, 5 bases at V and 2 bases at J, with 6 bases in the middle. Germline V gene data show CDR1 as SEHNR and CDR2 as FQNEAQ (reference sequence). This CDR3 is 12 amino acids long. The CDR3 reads CASSQNQETQYF. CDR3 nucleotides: TGTGCCAGCAGCCAGAATCAAGAGACCCAGTACTTC.

The CDR3 sequence: CASSSLTGHEKLFF. DNA for the CDR3: TGTGCCAGCAGTTCGCTGACAGGCCATGAAAAACTGTTTTTT. V gene TRBV6-1 combines with J gene TRBJ1-4, with D maybe TRBD1 (6 bases). The CDR3 is made up of 14 amino acids. Germline V gene lookup returns CDR1 MNHNS and CDR2 SASEGT. V lost 5 bases and J 6 bases, leaving 13 bases between the germline ends.

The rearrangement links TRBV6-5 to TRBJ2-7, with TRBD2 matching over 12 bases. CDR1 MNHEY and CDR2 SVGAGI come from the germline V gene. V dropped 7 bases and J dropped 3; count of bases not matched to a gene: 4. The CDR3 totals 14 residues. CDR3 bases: TGTGCCAGCAAGCTAGCGGGAGGGAACTACGAGCAGTACTTC. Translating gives CASKLAGGNYEQYF.

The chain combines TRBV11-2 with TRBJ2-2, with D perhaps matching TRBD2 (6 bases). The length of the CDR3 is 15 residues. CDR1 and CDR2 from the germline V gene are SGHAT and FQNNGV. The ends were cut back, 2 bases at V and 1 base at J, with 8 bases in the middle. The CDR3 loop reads CASSLRDLNTGELFF. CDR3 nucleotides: TGTGCCAGCAGCTTAAGGGACTTGAACACCGGGGAGCTGTTTTTT.

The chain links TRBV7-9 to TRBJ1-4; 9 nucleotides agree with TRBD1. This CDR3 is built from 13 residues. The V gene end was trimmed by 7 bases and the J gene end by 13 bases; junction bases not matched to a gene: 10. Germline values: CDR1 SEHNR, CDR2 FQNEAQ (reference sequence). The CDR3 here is CASNPGQGSRLFF. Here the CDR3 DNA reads TGTGCCAGCAACCCGGGACAGGGTTCTAGACTGTTTTTT.

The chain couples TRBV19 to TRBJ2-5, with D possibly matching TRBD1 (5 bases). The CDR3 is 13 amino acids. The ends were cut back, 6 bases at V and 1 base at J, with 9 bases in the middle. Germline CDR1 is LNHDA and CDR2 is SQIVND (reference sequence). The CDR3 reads CASRKTVQETQYF. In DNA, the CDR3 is TGTGCCAGTAGGAAGACAGTCCAAGAGACCCAGTACTTC. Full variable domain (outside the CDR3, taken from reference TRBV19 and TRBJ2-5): DGGITQSPKYLFRKEGQNVTLSCEQNLNHDAMYWYRQDPGQGLRLIYYSQIVNDFQKGDIAEGYSVSREKKESFPLTVTSAQKNPTAFYLCASRKTVQETQYFGPGTRLLVL.

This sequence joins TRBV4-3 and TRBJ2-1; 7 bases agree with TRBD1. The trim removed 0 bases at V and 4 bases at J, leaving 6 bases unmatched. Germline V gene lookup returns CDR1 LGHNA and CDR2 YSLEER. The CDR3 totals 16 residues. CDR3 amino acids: CASSQDRGTDYNEQFF. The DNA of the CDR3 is TGCGCCAGCAGCCAAGATCGAGGGACAGATTACAATGAGCAGTTCTTC.

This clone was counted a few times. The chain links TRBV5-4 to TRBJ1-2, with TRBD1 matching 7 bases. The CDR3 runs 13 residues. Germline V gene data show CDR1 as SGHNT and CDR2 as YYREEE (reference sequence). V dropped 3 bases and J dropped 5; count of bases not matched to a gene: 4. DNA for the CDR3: TGTGCCAGCAGCTCCACAGGGGTTTATGGCTACACCTTC. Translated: CASSSTGVYGYTF. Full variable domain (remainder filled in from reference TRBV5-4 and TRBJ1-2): ETGVTQSPTHLIKTRGQQVTLRCSSQSGHNTVSWYQQALGQGPQFIFQYYREEENGRGNFPPRFSGLQFPNYSSELNVNALELDDSALYLCASSSTGVYGYTFGSGTRLTVV.

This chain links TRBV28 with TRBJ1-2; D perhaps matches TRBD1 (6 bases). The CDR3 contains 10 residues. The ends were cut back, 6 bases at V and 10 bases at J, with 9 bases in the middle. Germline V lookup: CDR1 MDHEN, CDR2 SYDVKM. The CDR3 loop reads CASRGGAYTF. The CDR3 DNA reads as TGTGCCAGCAGGGGGGGGGCCTACACCTTC.

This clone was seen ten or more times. CDR3 residues: CSASIANTGELFF. The CDR3 bases are TGCAGTGCTAGTATAGCGAACACCGGGGAGCTGTTTTTT. This chain connects TRBV20-1 to TRBJ2-2; D is uncertain. The length of the CDR3 is 13 residues. V lost 3 bases and J 0 bases, leaving 5 bases between the germline ends. CDR1 is DFQATT and CDR2 is SNEGSKA in the germline V gene (reference sequence).

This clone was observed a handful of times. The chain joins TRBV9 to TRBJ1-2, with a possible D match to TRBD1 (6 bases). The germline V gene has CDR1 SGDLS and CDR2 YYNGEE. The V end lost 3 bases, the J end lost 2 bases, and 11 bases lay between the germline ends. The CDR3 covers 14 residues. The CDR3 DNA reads TGTGCCAGCAGCGGTACAGGGTCCAACTATGGCTACACCTTC. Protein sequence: CASSGTGSNYGYTF.

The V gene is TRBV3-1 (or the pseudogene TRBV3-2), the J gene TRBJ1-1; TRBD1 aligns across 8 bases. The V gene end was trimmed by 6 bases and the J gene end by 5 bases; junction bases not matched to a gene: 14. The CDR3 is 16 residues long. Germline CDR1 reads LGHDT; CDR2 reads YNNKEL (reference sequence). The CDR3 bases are TGTGCCAGCAGAAAAAAGGGACAGGCTCGAATTACTGAAGCTTTCTTT. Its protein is CASRKKGQARITEAFF.

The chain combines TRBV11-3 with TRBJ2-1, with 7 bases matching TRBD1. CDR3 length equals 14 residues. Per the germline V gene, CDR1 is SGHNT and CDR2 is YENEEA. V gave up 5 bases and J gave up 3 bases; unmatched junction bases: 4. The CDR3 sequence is CASSRDRIYNEQFF. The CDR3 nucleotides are TGTGCCAGCAGCAGGGACAGAATCTACAATGAGCAGTTCTTC.

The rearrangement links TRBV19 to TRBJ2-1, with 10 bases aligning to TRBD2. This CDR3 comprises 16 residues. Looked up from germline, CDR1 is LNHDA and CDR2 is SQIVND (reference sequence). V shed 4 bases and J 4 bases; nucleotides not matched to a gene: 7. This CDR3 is CASSKRQAGGYNEQFF. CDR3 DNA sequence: TGTGCCAGTAGTAAACGACAAGCGGGAGGGTACAATGAGCAGTTCTTC.